The rows below give T cell receptor beta chains drawn from one sample of a study of T cell responses to AZD1222 COVID-19 vaccine. Produced via immunoSEQ multiplex PCR; TCRdb's table is partial and in-frame only. The sample has more than 150,000 clones, around 93% seen once. Sequencing used peripheral blood, obtained on day 0 of AZD1222 vaccination. The receptors here all came from an adult in good health. Each CDR3 is given with its conserved first and last residue. Only part of the rows carry a size: once, few, many, or a class if the clone is expanded.

clone_size j_call v_call cdr3_aa
. TRBJ2-7 TRBV30 CAWSAGAYHEQYF
few TRBJ1-5 TRBV28 CASSPPWGQGAQPQHF
. TRBJ2-1 TRBV6-2/TRBV6-3 CASSLNLLSYNEQFF
. TRBJ1-2 TRBV27 CASTETGASLNYGYTF
. TRBJ1-1 TRBV5-5 CASSLPNEKAEAFF
. TRBJ2-5 TRBV11-3 CASSRAGETQYF
. TRBJ2-1 TRBV6-1 CASSEAGTSGNEQFF
. TRBJ2-7 TRBV2 CASREPGLAGSYEQYF
. TRBJ1-5 TRBV27 CASSLRVGQPQHF
. TRBJ2-7 TRBV30 CAWSAVYEQYF
. TRBJ2-7 TRBV5-1 CASSLGLPSGAYEQYF
. TRBJ2-4 TRBV7-8 CASSLGLAGGQFKNIQYF
. TRBJ2-7 TRBV5-6 CASSFPWTFAEQYF
. TRBJ1-5 TRBV6-1 CASSERRALNQPQHF
. TRBJ1-2 TRBV2 CASSEARTAYGYTF
. TRBJ1-5 TRBV28 CASSLWGQGGNQPQHF
. TRBJ2-7 TRBV18 CASSPVSGRAGYEQYF
. TRBJ1-4 TRBV6-5 CASSPGQGGEKLFF
. TRBJ2-1 TRBV2 CASSDVSGVVEQFF
. TRBJ1-4 TRBV30 CALKRQGSEKLFF
. TRBJ1-2 TRBV19 CASNLPLKGDGYTF
. TRBJ1-3 TRBV30 CAWWGQGATGNTIYF
. TRBJ2-7 TRBV3-1/TRBV3-2 CASSHGDLSYEQYF
. TRBJ2-7 TRBV5-1 CASSPDGYEHYF
. TRBJ2-1 TRBV14 CASSTRTGIYNEQFF
. TRBJ2-5 TRBV12-5 CASGFGEPETQYF
. TRBJ2-7 TRBV18 CASSPLSASGSVRSSEQYF
. TRBJ1-1 TRBV28 CASSPPDTNTEAFF
few TRBJ2-1 TRBV4-1 CASSQDLSGSYGEQFF
. TRBJ1-6 TRBV9 CASSGDNSPLHF
. TRBJ1-2 TRBV16 CASSFGDYLYGYTF
. TRBJ2-7 TRBV28 CASSNLDRAIHEQYF
. TRBJ2-4 TRBV20-1 CSASPIGGKNIQYF
. TRBJ1-3 TRBV30 CAWTSAGVRGNTIYF
. TRBJ2-2 TRBV11-3 CASSSGPAAGELFF
. TRBJ1-1 TRBV28 CASSSWVSAAFF
. TRBJ2-3 TRBV6-5 CASSYASGTDTQYF
. TRBJ1-3 TRBV6-2/TRBV6-3 CASSRQILGNTIYF
. TRBJ2-7 TRBV28 CASIEWGETYEQYF
. TRBJ2-7 TRBV2 CASRRSATYEQYF
. TRBJ2-3 TRBV7-3 CASSSGLAGDTQYF
. TRBJ1-6 TRBV10-2 CASNPGLIGSPLHF
. TRBJ2-5 TRBV28 CASSPPPGPQETQYF
few TRBJ2-7 TRBV2 CASSPGLAVYEQYF
. TRBJ2-7 TRBV3-1/TRBV3-2 CASSSRPYEQYF
. TRBJ2-3 TRBV20-1 CSAREAGTQYF
. TRBJ2-7 TRBV29-1 CSVVGISYEQYF
. TRBJ1-2 TRBV3-1/TRBV3-2 CASSRSYGYTF
. TRBJ1-1 TRBV5-1 CASKGQGTENTEAFF
. TRBJ2-4 TRBV28 CASSLYYLTAKNIQYF
. TRBJ1-5 TRBV12-3/TRBV12-4 CASSRGDQPQHF
. TRBJ2-3 TRBV5-1 CASSFTSGYTDTQYF
. TRBJ2-7 TRBV11-3 CASSLVPGGTYEQYF
. TRBJ2-1 TRBV21-1 CASSKEESMWNEQFF
. TRBJ1-6 TRBV2 CASSPSAGRSPLHF
few TRBJ2-7 TRBV11-2 CASSFSRQGTYEQYF
. TRBJ1-2 TRBV3-1/TRBV3-2 CASSHGGDYGYTF
. TRBJ2-3 TRBV24-1 CATSGLGLGTDTQYF
. TRBJ2-3 TRBV4-2 CASSHATGDTQYF
. TRBJ2-7 TRBV6-6 CASSLPAGPGREQYF